This TCR beta chain was sequenced for a study of naive and memory T cell subsets. Study conclusions and caveats: No ground truth validated the naive and memory repertoire findings. In naive cells, over 85% of TCR sequences were seen only once. Especially in CD8 cells, naive repertoires contained a few larger clonotypes, possibly CD45RA-re-expressing memory cells.

The beta constant-region primer was an equimolar mix of two oligonucleotides covering TRBC1 and TRBC2. The ligated cDNA underwent four PCR rounds using SP2 and nested alpha and beta constant-region primers. TCRdb reprocessed the UMI-ligation and nested PCR reads with MiXCR, giving one entry per CDR3 protein. The table has about 160,000 distinct CDR3 sequences, approximately 22% seen once. With respect to this clonotype: Its antigen remains unknown.

V shed 1 base and J 3 bases; nucleotides not matched to a gene: 6. Germline assignment: CDR1 MGHRA and CDR2 YSYEKL. The CDR3 extends over 16 amino acids. CMV status came from CD4+ T cell IFNgamma after overnight CMV lysate stimulation of fresh PBMCs. Sequential positive selection took CD4 T cells first, then CD8 T cells. J is TRBJ1-5 and V is TRBV4-1, with 7 positions matching TRBD1. Sequencing used naive CD4+ T cells from blood. The clonotype comes from a human donor in good health. The CDR3: CASSQAGTAINQPQHF. The DNA of the CDR3 is TGCGCCAGCAGCCAAGCCGGGACAGCTATCAATCAGCCCCAGCATTTT.